Sequencing of this T cell receptor (beta chain) was carried out in a study of T-cell memory formation after mild COVID-19. Germline V gives CDR1 KGHSH, CDR2 LQKENI. The CDR3 has 16 residues. Trimming cost V 2 bases and J 0 bases, with 8 bases left between them. This clonotype was recorded a few times. Its target is unknown. Regarding the study as a whole: CD4+ contracting clones lay mainly in CM and EM, CD8+ ones in EMRA. Memory from before infection featured some responding clones, which suggests cross-reactive memory joined. There was no confirmation that second-wave clones peaking on day 37 were SARS-CoV-2 specific.

Libraries for TCRalpha and TCRbeta carried sample barcodes and unique molecular identifiers via 5'RACE. TCRdb redid the calling of the 5' RACE reads with MiXCR, one entry per CDR3 protein. The sample comprises some 180,000 distinct CDR3 sequences, under 20% of which are singletons, and roughly 3.8% rests with the top ten. The V and J genes are TRBV18 and TRBJ1-6, with D unresolved. Sample: PBMCs or a T cell subset sorted from them (not recorded which). The sequence was collected from a man younger than 35 who had mild COVID-19 (a few samples of this study predate the infection). Cell type and time point are not known. The CDR3 spells CASSPETRSYNSPLHF. CDR3 nucleotides: TGTGCCAGCTCACCAGAAACTCGCTCCTATAATTCACCCCTCCACTTT.